Described below is a single T cell receptor beta chain sequence and its context. Its cognate antigen is unknown. This specimen belongs to a study of cytomegalovirus exposure and HLA in healthy donors. Findings and caveats of the study: Most TCR sequences were rare, but some public TCRs occurred in many donors. TCR beta chains numbering 150 to 200 were designated cytomegalovirus-associated.

From germline, CDR1 is SGHRS and CDR2 YFSETQ. This CDR3 has 13 amino acids. V gave up 5 bases and J gave up 3 bases; unmatched junction bases: 5. Data came from immunoSEQ multiplex PCR; TCRdb stores just in-frame clones and leaves some out. Seen here are about 90,000 clones, less than 90% observed once, and the top ten hold about an eighth. The sample consisted of PBMCs. This TCR derives from a woman aged 18 to 35 in good health and CMV-seropositive. The chain recombines TRBV5-1 with TRBJ2-7; 7 bases fit TRBD2. CDR3 sequence (DNA): TGCGCCAGCAGGTCCGGGACTATCTACGAGCAGTACTTC. Translation: CASRSGTIYEQYF.